This TCR beta chain was captured by sequencing in a study of cytomegalovirus exposure and HLA in healthy donors. Researchers ran the PCR with 60 Vbeta and 13 Jbeta primers. Authors' data handling: As a later analysis found, there were tens of millions of unique TCR beta chains, of which roughly 11 million were shared. Repertoires were generated with immunoSEQ multiplex PCR, while TCRdb's copy carries only in-frame clones and drops some. V and J calls and clone size follow that table, whereas D and trimming were derived from the DNA. The sample yields 150,000 to 200,000 clones, more than 65% seen once. Germline V CDR1 and CDR2: SQVTM, ANQGSEA. The CDR3 is made up of 14 amino acids. Trimming stripped 7 bases from V and 6 bases from J, with 22 bases between.

The chain links TRBV29-1 to TRBJ2-7; TRBD2 might be the D (6 bases). The TCR comes from a man in his fifties in good health and CMV-seropositive. The sequenced material came from PBMCs. For the CDR3, the DNA is TGCAGCGCCGGACGGGACTCCCCAGCAGGCGAGCAGTACTTC. It is translated as CSAGRDSPAGEQYF.